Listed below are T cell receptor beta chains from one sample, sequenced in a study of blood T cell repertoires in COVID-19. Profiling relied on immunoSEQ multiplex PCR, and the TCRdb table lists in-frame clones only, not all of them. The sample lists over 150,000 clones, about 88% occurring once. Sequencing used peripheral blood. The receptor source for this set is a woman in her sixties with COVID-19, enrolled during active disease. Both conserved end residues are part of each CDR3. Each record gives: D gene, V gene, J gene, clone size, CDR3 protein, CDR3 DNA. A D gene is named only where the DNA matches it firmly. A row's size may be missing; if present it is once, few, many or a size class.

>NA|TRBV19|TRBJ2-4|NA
CATGAYPLNIQYF
TGTGCCACTGGGGCCTACCCTCTAAACATTCAGTACTTC
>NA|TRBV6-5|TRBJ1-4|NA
CASSRQAEEKLFF
TGTGCCAGCAGCCGACAGGCCGAGGAAAAACTGTTTTTT
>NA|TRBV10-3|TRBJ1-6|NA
CAISESQGQPGSPLHF
TGTGCCATCAGTGAGTCACAGGGCCAACCTGGCTCACCCCTCCACTTT
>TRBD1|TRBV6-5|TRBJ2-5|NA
CASRGTGGRETQYF
TGTGCCAGCAGAGGGACAGGGGGCAGAGAGACCCAGTACTTC
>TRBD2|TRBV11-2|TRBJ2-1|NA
CASSLWTSGSNNEQFF
TGTGCCAGCAGCCTTTGGACTAGCGGGAGCAACAATGAGCAGTTCTTC
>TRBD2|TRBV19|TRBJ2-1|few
CASTTSGSSSYNEQFF
TGTGCCAGTACGACTAGCGGGAGTAGTTCCTACAATGAGCAGTTCTTC
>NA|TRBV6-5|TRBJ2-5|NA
CASSYSYRVVSETQYF
TGTGCCAGCAGTTACTCTTACAGGGTGGTATCAGAGACCCAGTACTTC
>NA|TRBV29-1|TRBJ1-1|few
CSVASQTEAFF
TGCAGCGTTGCTAGTCAAACTGAAGCTTTCTTT
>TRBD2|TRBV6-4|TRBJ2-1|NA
CASSDPSGGYNEQFF
TGTGCCAGCAGTGACCCCAGCGGGGGCTACAATGAGCAGTTCTTC
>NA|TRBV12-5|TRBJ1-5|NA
CASGLLSVGNQPQHF
TGTGCTAGTGGTTTGCTGTCAGTCGGCAATCAGCCCCAGCATTTT
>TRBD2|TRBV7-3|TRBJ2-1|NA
CASSSQGGSNNEQFF
TGTGCCAGCAGCTCCCAGGGCGGGAGTAACAATGAGCAGTTCTTC
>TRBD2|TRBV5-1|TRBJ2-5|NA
CASKLAVLGPETQYF
TGCGCCAGCAAGCTAGCGGTTTTGGGGCCAGAGACCCAGTACTTC
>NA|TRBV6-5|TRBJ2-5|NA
CASRHINQETQYF
TGTGCCAGCAGACACATAAACCAAGAGACCCAGTACTTC
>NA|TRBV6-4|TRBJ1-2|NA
CASSDPLIEGYTF
TGTGCCAGCAGTGACCCCCTGATAGAAGGCTACACCTTC
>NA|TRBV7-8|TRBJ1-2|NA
CASSLGDTLVGYTF
TGTGCCAGCAGCTTAGGGGACACCCTTGTAGGCTACACCTTC
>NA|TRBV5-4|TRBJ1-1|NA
CASSFPTGTNTEAFF
TGTGCCAGCAGTTTCCCTACAGGTACGAACACTGAAGCTTTCTTT
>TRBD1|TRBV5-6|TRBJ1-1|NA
CASSLARGQRRLNTEAFF
TGTGCCAGCAGCTTGGCCCGGGGACAGCGCCGTTTGAACACTGAAGCTTTCTTT
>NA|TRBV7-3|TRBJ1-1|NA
CASSLSVNTEAFF
TGTGCCAGCAGCTTATCGGTGAACACTGAAGCTTTCTTT
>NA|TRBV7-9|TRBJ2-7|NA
CASSLDLGVPTQQYF
TGTGCCAGCAGCTTAGATCTAGGGGTCCCTACGCAGCAGTACTTC
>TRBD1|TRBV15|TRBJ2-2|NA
CATSREDRANTGELFF
TGTGCCACCAGCAGAGAGGACAGGGCGAACACCGGGGAGCTGTTTTTT
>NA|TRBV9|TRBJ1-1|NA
CASSPEGGVTEAFF
TGTGCCAGCAGCCCCGAAGGAGGGGTCACTGAAGCTTTCTTT
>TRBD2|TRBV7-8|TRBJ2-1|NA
CASSISGGEQFF
TGTGCCAGCAGCATTAGCGGGGGTGAGCAGTTCTTC
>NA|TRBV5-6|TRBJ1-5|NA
CASSFQGPGNQPQHF
TGTGCCAGCAGCTTCCAGGGGCCCGGCAATCAGCCCCAGCATTTT
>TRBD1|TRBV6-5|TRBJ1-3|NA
CASSYSDRGTGNTIYF
TGTGCCAGCAGTTACTCAGACAGGGGAACAGGAAACACCATATATTTT
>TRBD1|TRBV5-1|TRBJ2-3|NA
CASSRLGGQGDTQYF
TGCGCCAGCAGCCGTCTCGGGGGACAGGGCGATACGCAGTATTTT
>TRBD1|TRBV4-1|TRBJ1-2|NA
CASSQDESWDSRTYTF
TGCGCCAGCAGCCAAGATGAGTCATGGGACAGTCGTACCTACACCTTC
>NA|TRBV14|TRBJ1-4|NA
CASSRRQPVNEKLFF
TGTGCCAGCAGCCGACGACAACCGGTTAATGAAAAACTGTTTTTT
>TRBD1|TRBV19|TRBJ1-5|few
CASSNRGSNQPQHF
TGTGCCAGTAGTAACAGGGGGAGCAATCAGCCCCAGCATTTT
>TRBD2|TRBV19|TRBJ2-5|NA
CASRGSGGLETQYF
TGTGCCAGCAGGGGTAGCGGGGGGTTGGAGACCCAGTACTTC
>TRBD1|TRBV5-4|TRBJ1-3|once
CASSWGTGRNTIYF
TGTGCCAGCAGCTGGGGGACAGGGAGAAACACCATATATTTT
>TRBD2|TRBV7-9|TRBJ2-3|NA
CASSFTSGRAKLGSDTQYF
TGTGCCAGCAGCTTCACTAGCGGGAGGGCGAAACTGGGGTCAGATACGCAGTATTTT
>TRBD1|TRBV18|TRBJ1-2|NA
CASSTRDSYGYTF
TGTGCCAGCTCAACAAGGGACAGCTATGGCTACACCTTC
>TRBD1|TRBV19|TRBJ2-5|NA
CASSIGRQGALETQYF
TGTGCCAGTAGTATTGGGAGACAGGGGGCTTTAGAGACCCAGTACTTC
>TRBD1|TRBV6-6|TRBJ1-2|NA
CASSTGTGNYGYTF
TGTGCCAGCAGTACGGGGACAGGGAACTATGGCTACACCTTC
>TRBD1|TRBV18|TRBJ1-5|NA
CASSPDRDDQPQHF
TGTGCCAGCTCACCAGACAGGGACGATCAGCCCCAGCATTTT
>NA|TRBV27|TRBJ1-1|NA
CASSLWGRTEAFF
TGTGCCAGCAGTTTGTGGGGGCGGACTGAAGCTTTCTTT
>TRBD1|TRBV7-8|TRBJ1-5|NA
CASSAAGTGAQPQHF
TGTGCCAGCAGCGCGGCCGGGACAGGGGCTCAGCCCCAGCATTTT
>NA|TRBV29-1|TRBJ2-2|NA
CSAAQGWDTGELFF
TGCAGCGCGGCACAGGGTTGGGACACCGGGGAGCTGTTTTTT
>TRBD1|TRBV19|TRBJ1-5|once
CATDLTGEDNQPQHF
TGTGCCACCGATCTAACAGGGGAGGACAATCAGCCCCAGCATTTT
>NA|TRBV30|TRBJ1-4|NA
CAWGAREKLFF
TGTGCCTGGGGGGCGAGGGAAAAACTGTTTTTT
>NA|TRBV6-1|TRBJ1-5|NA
CASSEARRGQPQHF
TGTGCCAGCAGTGAAGCTCGGCGAGGACAGCCCCAGCATTTT
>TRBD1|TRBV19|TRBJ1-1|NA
CASRTGGYTEAFF
TGTGCCAGCCGGACAGGAGGGTACACTGAAGCTTTCTTT
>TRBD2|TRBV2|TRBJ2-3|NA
CASSWTSGNSDTQYF
TGTGCCAGCTCCTGGACTAGCGGGAACTCAGATACGCAGTATTTT
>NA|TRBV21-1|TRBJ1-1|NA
CASSKSPDRLRTEAFF
TGTGCCAGCAGCAAGTCACCCGACAGGTTGAGAACTGAAGCTTTCTTT
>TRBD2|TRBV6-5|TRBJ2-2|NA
CASSYSGLGDTGELFF
TGTGCCAGCAGTTACTCGGGACTAGGGGACACCGGGGAGCTGTTTTTT